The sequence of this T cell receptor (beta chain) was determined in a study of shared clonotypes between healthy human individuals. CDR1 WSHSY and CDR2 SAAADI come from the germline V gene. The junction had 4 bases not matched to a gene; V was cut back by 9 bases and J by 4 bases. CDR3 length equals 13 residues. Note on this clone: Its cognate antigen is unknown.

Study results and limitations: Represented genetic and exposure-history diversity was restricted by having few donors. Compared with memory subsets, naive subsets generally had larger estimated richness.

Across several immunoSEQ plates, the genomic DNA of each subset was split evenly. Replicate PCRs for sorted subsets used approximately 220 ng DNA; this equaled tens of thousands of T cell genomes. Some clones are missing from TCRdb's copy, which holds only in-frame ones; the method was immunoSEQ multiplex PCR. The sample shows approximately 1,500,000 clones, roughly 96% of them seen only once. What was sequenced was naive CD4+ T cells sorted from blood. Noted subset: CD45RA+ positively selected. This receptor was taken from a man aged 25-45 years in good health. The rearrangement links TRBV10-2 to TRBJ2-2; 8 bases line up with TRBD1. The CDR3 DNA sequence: TGCGCCAGTCGAACAGGGGGCACCGGGGAGCTGTTTTTT. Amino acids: CASRTGGTGELFF.